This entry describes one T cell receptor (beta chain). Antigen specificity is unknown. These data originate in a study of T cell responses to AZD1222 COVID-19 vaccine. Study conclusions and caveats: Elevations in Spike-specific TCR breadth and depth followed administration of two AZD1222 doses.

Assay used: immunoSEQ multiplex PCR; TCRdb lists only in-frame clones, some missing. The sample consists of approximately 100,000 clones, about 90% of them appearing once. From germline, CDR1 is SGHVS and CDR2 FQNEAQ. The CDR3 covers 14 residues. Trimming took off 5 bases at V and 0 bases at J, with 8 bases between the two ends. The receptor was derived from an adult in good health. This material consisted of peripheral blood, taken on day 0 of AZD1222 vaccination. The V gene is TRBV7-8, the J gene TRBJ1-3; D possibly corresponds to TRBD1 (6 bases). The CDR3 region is CASSPRGSGNTIYF. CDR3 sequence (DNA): TGTGCCAGCAGCCCCAGGGGCTCTGGAAACACCATATATTTT.